Listed below are T cell receptor beta chains from one sample, sequenced in a study of molecular identifiers for immune sequencing clone quantification. TCRdb fed the PCR reads into MiXCR, producing one record per CDR3 protein. The sample has some 65,000 distinct CDR3 sequences, approximately 17% seen once. The specimen sequenced was naive CD8+ T cells from blood, with Jurkat cell RNA spiked in. Every receptor here comes from a human donor in good health. Some libraries in this study had Jurkat cell RNA spiked in. The CDR3 runs from the conserved cysteine through the conserved F or W. Fields, in order: J gene, clone size, D gene, V gene, CDR3 DNA, CDR3 protein. The D gene is left open where the match is weak. Clone sizes are given selectively: once, few, many, or a class where the clone is expanded.

TRBJ1-6	many	-	TRBV20-1	TGCAGTGCTAGGCCCATCCGGGACATGTCCCTCCACTTT	CSARPIRDMSLHF
TRBJ2-3	many	TRBD2	TRBV10-2	TGCGCCAGCAGTGAGTGGTGGGCTAGCGGGGATAGCACAGATACGCAGTATTTT	CASSEWWASGDSTDTQYF
TRBJ2-1	many	-	TRBV20-1	TGCAGTGCTAATCTCGCCAAGGGCCTATACAATGAGCAGTTCTTC	CSANLAKGLYNEQFF
TRBJ1-1	few	-	TRBV27	TGTGCCAGCGGGCTAAACAGGAACACTGAAGCTTTCTTT	CASGLNRNTEAFF
TRBJ2-3	many	TRBD2	TRBV4-1	TGCGCCAGCAGTTCAACTCTTGCGGGAGAGGGAGATACGCAGTATTTT	CASSSTLAGEGDTQYF
TRBJ2-7	many	-	TRBV11-2	TGTGCCAGCAGCTGGGGGACGCGCTCCTACGAGCAGTACTTC	CASSWGTRSYEQYF
TRBJ2-7	few	-	TRBV2	TGTGCCAGCAGTGAAAGAGGGGCGGACTACGAGCAGTACTTC	CASSERGADYEQYF
TRBJ1-6	many	-	TRBV28	TGTGCCAGCAGTTCCTCGGGACCGACCAATTATAATTCACCCCTCCACTTT	CASSSSGPTNYNSPLHF
TRBJ2-7	many	TRBD1	TRBV2	TGTGCCAGCAGCGCTGGACAGGGGCGAGCCGAGCAGTACTTC	CASSAGQGRAEQYF
TRBJ1-1	once	-	TRBV11-2	TGTGCCAGCAGCCTGACCAGCCTGAACACTGAAGCTTTCTTT	CASSLTSLNTEAFF
TRBJ2-2	few	-	TRBV4-1	TGCGCCAGCAGCCCAAGGGACGCCTCGAACACCGGGGAGCTGTTTTTT	CASSPRDASNTGELFF
TRBJ2-7	-	TRBD2	TRBV18	TGTGCCAGCTCACCGGATGAATCTAGCGGGCTCTACGAGCAGTACTTC	CASSPDESSGLYEQYF
TRBJ2-7	many	TRBD1	TRBV11-3	TGTGCCAGCAGCAATAGGGGGCAATACGAGCAGTACTTC	CASSNRGQYEQYF
TRBJ2-4	many	TRBD2	TRBV5-1	TGCGCCAGCAGCTTGGAGTGGACTAGCGGGAGCGGGCTAGCCAAAAACATTCAGTACTTC	CASSLEWTSGSGLAKNIQYF
TRBJ2-7	few	-	TRBV20-1	TGCTGTGCTAGAGGCTGGAAACACTACGAGCAGTACTTC	CCARGWKHYEQYF
TRBJ2-3	many	-	TRBV6-2/TRBV6-3	TGTGCCAGCAGTTACACCTCATTATTGTCGGATACGCAGTATTTT	CASSYTSLLSDTQYF
TRBJ2-5	few	TRBD1	TRBV7-9	TGTGCCGGTGACAGGGGTCGAGAGACCCAGTACTTC	CAGDRGRETQYF
TRBJ1-1	many	-	TRBV27	TGTGCCAGCAGTTTAATCTCACAGAACACTGAAGCTTTCTTT	CASSLISQNTEAFF
TRBJ1-2	many	-	TRBV27	TGTGCCAGCAGTGCCGGGAGTCCGAAAGGGCGAGGCTACACCTTC	CASSAGSPKGRGYTF
TRBJ2-3	many	TRBD2	TRBV9	TGTGCCAGCAGCGTTTCGACTAGCGGGAGTACCACAGATACGCAGTATTTT	CASSVSTSGSTTDTQYF